Each of the 6 T cell receptor beta chains below was sequenced from the same sample in a study of CD8 T cells in ankylosing spondylitis. What these receptors recognize is not known. TCRdb ran MiXCR on the 5' RACE reads and lists one entry per CDR3 protein. The table shows almost 400,000 distinct CDR3 sequences, with about a fifth occurring only once. Broader study findings: Ankylosing spondylitis blood appeared to be characterized by a TCR beta motif of 8 or 9 highly homologous variants.

Specimen: blood, either unsorted or a sorted T cell fraction (not recorded which). These receptor sequences come from a male donor with ankylosing spondylitis.

The chain recombines TRBV5-1 with TRBJ2-2, with D possibly called TRBD1 or TRBD2 (6 bases each). The V end lost 7 bases, the J end lost 0 bases, and 13 bases lay between the germline ends. The CDR3 length is 15 residues. Looked up from germline, CDR1 is SGHRS and CDR2 is YFSETQ. Here the CDR3 reads CASSRGDPNTGELFF. The CDR3 DNA sequence: TGCGCCAGCTCGAGGGGGGACCCGAACACCGGGGAGCTGTTTTTT. Full variable domain (rest looked up from reference TRBV5-1 and TRBJ2-2): KAGVTQTPRYLIKTRGQQVTLSCSPISGHRSVSWYQQTPGQGLQFLFEYFSETQRNKGNFPGRFSGRQFSNSRSEMNVSTLELGDSALYLCASSRGDPNTGELFFGEGSRLTVL.

This clonotype turned up a few times. The chain recombines TRBV4-1 with TRBJ1-6, with D possibly TRBD1 on 5 matching bases. The CDR3 runs to 16 residues. Germline V CDR1 and CDR2: MGHRA, YSYEKL. The V gene lost 7 bases and the J gene lost 6 bases, with 19 bases spanning the gap. CDR3 nucleotide sequence: TGCGCCAGCAAGGGAGGGGAGAACAACCCTAATTCACCCCTCCACTTT. Its translation: CASKGGENNPNSPLHF.

V and J are TRBV19 and TRBJ2-1; TRBD2 matches at 9 bases. Germline CDR1 and CDR2: LNHDA and SQIVND (reference sequence). V trimming: 4 bases; J trimming: 4 bases; junction bases outside the gene matches: 11. The CDR3 is 17 residues long. The CDR3: CASSNSGSPSSYNEQFF. Here the CDR3 DNA reads TGTGCCAGTAGTAATAGCGGGAGTCCTTCCTCGTACAATGAGCAGTTCTTC.

The chain couples TRBV11-1 to TRBJ2-1; a weak D match, TRBD2 (5 bases). V gave up 6 bases and J gave up 0 bases, with 18 bases separating them. Germline CDR1 is SGHAT and CDR2 is FQDESV (reference sequence). The CDR3 has 17 residues. The CDR3 DNA is TGTGCCAGCAGGCCTAAAGATACTAGAATCTCCTACAATGAGCAGTTCTTC. The encoded protein is CASRPKDTRISYNEQFF. The whole variable domain, remainder taken from reference TRBV11-1 and TRBJ2-1, is EAEVAQSPRYKITEKSQAVAFWCDPISGHATLYWYRQILGQGPELLVQFQDESVVDDSQLPKDRFSAERLKGVDSTLKIQPAELGDSAMYLCASRPKDTRISYNEQFFGPGTRLTVL.

V is TRBV6-1 and J is TRBJ2-1, with D perhaps matching TRBD1 (5 bases). Trimming took 8 bases from V and 0 from J, leaving 11 bases between them. CDR3 length equals 14 residues. The germline CDR1 and CDR2 sequences are MNHNS and SASEGT. The CDR3 loop reads CASGRQSSYNEQFF. CDR3 sequence (DNA): TGTGCCAGCGGCCGACAGAGCTCCTACAATGAGCAGTTCTTC.

CDR3 coding DNA: TGTGCCAGCAGTTTCTCTTTCAATGAGCAGTTCTTC. It encodes CASSFSFNEQFF. This chain joins TRBV6-6 and TRBJ2-1; the D is unclear. This CDR3 is 12 amino acids long. Trimming took off 4 bases at V and 6 bases at J, with 7 bases between the two ends. Looked up from germline, CDR1 is MNHNY and CDR2 is SVGAGI (reference sequence).